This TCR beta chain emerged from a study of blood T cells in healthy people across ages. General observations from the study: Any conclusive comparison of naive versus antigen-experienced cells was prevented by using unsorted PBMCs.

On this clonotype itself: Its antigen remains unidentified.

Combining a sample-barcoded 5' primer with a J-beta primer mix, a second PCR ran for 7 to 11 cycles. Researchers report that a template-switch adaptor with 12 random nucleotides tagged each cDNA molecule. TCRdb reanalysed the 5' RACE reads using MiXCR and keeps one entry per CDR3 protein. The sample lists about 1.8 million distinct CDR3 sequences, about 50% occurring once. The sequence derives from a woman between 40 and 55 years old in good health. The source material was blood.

In DNA form, the CDR3 reads TGTGCCAGCAGCTTCGATCGGGGGAGGGGAGATACGCAGTATTTT. The encoded protein is CASSFDRGRGDTQYF. The chain uses TRBV7-2 and TRBJ2-3; TRBD2 matches at 7 bases. The V gene's germline CDR1 is SGHTA and CDR2 FQGNSA. This CDR3 is built from 15 residues. With 3 bases clipped from V and 5 bases from J, the junction kept 8 bases outside the gene matches. Full variable domain (outside the CDR3, taken from reference TRBV7-2 and TRBJ2-3): GAGVSQSPSNKVTEKGKDVELRCDPISGHTALYWYRQSLGQGLEFLIYFQGNSAPDKSGLPSDRFSAERTGGSVSTLTIQRTQQEDSAVYLCASSFDRGRGDTQYFGPGTRLTVL.